This T cell receptor beta chain was identified during a study of Graves' ophthalmopathy and Graves' hyperthyroidism. Scientists amplified the TCR beta CDR3 regions from RNA transcripts. After a first-round RT-PCR with HTBI primers, a second-round multiplex PCR was run. TCRdb reanalysed the multiplex PCR reads using MiXCR and keeps one entry per CDR3 protein. The profile shows about 380,000 distinct CDR3 sequences, 15% to 17% of them singletons. This clonotype was counted at least ten times. Germline V gives CDR1 DFQATT, CDR2 SNEGSKA (reference sequence). The CDR3 runs to 15 residues. Germline trimming cut 3 bases from V and 1 base from J; bases unmatched to any gene: 8.

V and J are TRBV20-1 and TRBJ1-1; 7 bases map to TRBD1. The sequenced material came from peripheral blood. This TCR was recovered from a young woman with stable Graves' hyperthyroidism. The CDR3: CSASVARGGNTEAFF. Here the CDR3 DNA reads TGCAGTGCTAGCGTCGCCAGGGGGGGGAACACTGAAGCTTTCTTT.